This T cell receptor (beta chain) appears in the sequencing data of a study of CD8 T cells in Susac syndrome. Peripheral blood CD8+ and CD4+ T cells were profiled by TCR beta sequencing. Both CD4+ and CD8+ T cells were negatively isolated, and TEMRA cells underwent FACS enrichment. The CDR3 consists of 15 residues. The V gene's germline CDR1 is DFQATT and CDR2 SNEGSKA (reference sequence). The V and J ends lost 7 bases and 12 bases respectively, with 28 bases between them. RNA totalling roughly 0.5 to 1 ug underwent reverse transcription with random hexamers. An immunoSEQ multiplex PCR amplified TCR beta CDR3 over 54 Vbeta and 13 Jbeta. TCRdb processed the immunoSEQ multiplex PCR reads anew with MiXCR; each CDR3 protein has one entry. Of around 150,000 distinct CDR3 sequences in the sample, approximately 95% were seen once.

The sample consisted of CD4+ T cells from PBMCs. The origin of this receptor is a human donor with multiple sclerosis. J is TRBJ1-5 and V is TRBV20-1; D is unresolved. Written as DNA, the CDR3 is TGCAGTGTTGCGTCCCCGGTGGGCAGCGCATCCATCCAGCATTTT. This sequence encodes CSVASPVGSASIQHF.